A selection of T cell receptor beta chains follows, all from one sample in a study of T cell responses to AZD1222 COVID-19 vaccine. Generated by immunoSEQ multiplex PCR, the TCRdb table keeps only in-frame clones and is missing some. The data contain 120,000 to 150,000 clones, 88% of them singletons. This sample comprised peripheral blood, obtained 28 days after the second dose of the MenACWY control vaccine. These receptors were taken from an adult who received the MenACWY meningococcal vaccine as a control. Each CDR3 is given with its conserved first and last residue. D genes are given only for firm matches. Only part of the rows carry a size: once, few, many, or a class if the clone is expanded.

D gene: .; CDR3 length: 13; J gene: TRBJ1-2; clone size: .; V gene: TRBV29-1; CDR3 DNA: TGCAGCGTTGAAGATCTCATGGACTATGGCTACACCTTC; CDR3 protein: CSVEDLMDYGYTF
D gene: TRBD1; CDR3 length: 15; J gene: TRBJ1-1; clone size: .; V gene: TRBV5-5; CDR3 DNA: TGTGCCAGCAGCTTGGTAGACAGGGGTCGGACTGAAGCTTTCTTT; CDR3 protein: CASSLVDRGRTEAFF
D gene: .; CDR3 length: 12; J gene: TRBJ2-7; clone size: .; V gene: TRBV2; CDR3 DNA: TGTGCCAGCATTGGCAGGGTGAACGAGCAGTACTTC; CDR3 protein: CASIGRVNEQYF
D gene: .; CDR3 length: 14; J gene: TRBJ1-2; clone size: once; V gene: TRBV27; CDR3 DNA: TGTGCCAGCTCCTTTGGGGCCCACACGTCTGGCTACACCTTC; CDR3 protein: CASSFGAHTSGYTF
D gene: .; CDR3 length: 15; J gene: TRBJ1-2; clone size: .; V gene: TRBV7-9; CDR3 DNA: TGTGCCAGCAGCTTGAGTGGGGGATTGGACTATGGTTACACCTTC; CDR3 protein: CASSLSGGLDYGYTF
D gene: TRBD2; CDR3 length: 16; J gene: TRBJ2-3; clone size: .; V gene: TRBV9; CDR3 DNA: TGTGCCAGCAGCCCCTGGACTAGCGGGAGTGGAGATACGCAGTATTTT; CDR3 protein: CASSPWTSGSGDTQYF
D gene: TRBD1; CDR3 length: 13; J gene: TRBJ1-1; clone size: .; V gene: TRBV7-3; CDR3 DNA: TGTGCCAGCAGCTTAACGGAGGGGACAGGGGCTTTCTTT; CDR3 protein: CASSLTEGTGAFF
D gene: .; CDR3 length: 16; J gene: TRBJ2-3; clone size: .; V gene: TRBV19; CDR3 DNA: TGTGCCAGTATCGATACCGGGGGCCGCAGCACAGATACGCAGTATTTT; CDR3 protein: CASIDTGGRSTDTQYF
D gene: .; CDR3 length: 13; J gene: TRBJ2-3; clone size: few; V gene: TRBV9; CDR3 DNA: TGTGCCAGCAGCCCCACCGAGAAAGATACGCAGTATTTT; CDR3 protein: CASSPTEKDTQYF
D gene: TRBD1; CDR3 length: 15; J gene: TRBJ1-1; clone size: .; V gene: TRBV25-1; CDR3 DNA: TGTGCCAGCAGTGAATCCGGCAGGGGGTGGACTGAAGCTTTCTTT; CDR3 protein: CASSESGRGWTEAFF
D gene: TRBD1; CDR3 length: 13; J gene: TRBJ1-1; clone size: .; V gene: TRBV29-1; CDR3 DNA: TGCAGCGGGAACAGGGGAACGAACACTGAAGCTTTCTTT; CDR3 protein: CSGNRGTNTEAFF
D gene: .; CDR3 length: 13; J gene: TRBJ1-2; clone size: .; V gene: TRBV6-4; CDR3 DNA: TGTGCCAGCATCAAATCGTCCTACTATGGCTACACCTTC; CDR3 protein: CASIKSSYYGYTF
D gene: .; CDR3 length: 15; J gene: TRBJ1-1; clone size: .; V gene: TRBV4-3; CDR3 DNA: TGCGCCAGCAGCCGAGACCAACACCTGAACACTGAAGCTTTCTTT; CDR3 protein: CASSRDQHLNTEAFF
D gene: TRBD1; CDR3 length: 15; J gene: TRBJ1-5; clone size: .; V gene: TRBV7-2; CDR3 DNA: TGTGCCAGCAGCTTAGCTCCAGGGGGCCGACAGCCCCAGCATTTT; CDR3 protein: CASSLAPGGRQPQHF
D gene: .; CDR3 length: 13; J gene: TRBJ2-5; clone size: .; V gene: TRBV5-5; CDR3 DNA: TGTGCCAGCAGCTTAAGAGTTGCCGGGACCCAGTACTTC; CDR3 protein: CASSLRVAGTQYF
D gene: .; CDR3 length: 15; J gene: TRBJ2-1; clone size: .; V gene: TRBV6-2/TRBV6-3; CDR3 DNA: TGTGCCAGCAGTTACGCTCGGAGCTCCTACAATGAGCAGTTCTTC; CDR3 protein: CASSYARSSYNEQFF
D gene: .; CDR3 length: 14; J gene: TRBJ1-6; clone size: .; V gene: TRBV11-3; CDR3 DNA: TGTGCCAGCAGCTTCAGCTCCTATAATTCACCCCTCCACTTT; CDR3 protein: CASSFSSYNSPLHF
D gene: TRBD1; CDR3 length: 13; J gene: TRBJ1-2; clone size: .; V gene: TRBV12-3/TRBV12-4; CDR3 DNA: TGTGCCAGCAGAACCGGGACAGTATATGGCTACACCTTC; CDR3 protein: CASRTGTVYGYTF
D gene: TRBD1; CDR3 length: 14; J gene: TRBJ2-7; clone size: .; V gene: TRBV4-1; CDR3 DNA: TGCGCCAGCAGCCACGGGACAGGGCAGGGCGAGCAGTACTTC; CDR3 protein: CASSHGTGQGEQYF
D gene: .; CDR3 length: 11; J gene: TRBJ1-2; clone size: .; V gene: TRBV24-1; CDR3 DNA: TGTGCCACCAGTGATTTGGCTGGCTACACCTTC; CDR3 protein: CATSDLAGYTF
D gene: TRBD1; CDR3 length: 13; J gene: TRBJ1-1; clone size: once; V gene: TRBV18; CDR3 DNA: TGTGCCAGCTCACCGACGACAGGGGCTGAAGCTTTCTTT; CDR3 protein: CASSPTTGAEAFF
D gene: .; CDR3 length: 13; J gene: TRBJ2-3; clone size: .; V gene: TRBV4-3; CDR3 DNA: TGCGCCAGCAGCCAAGATCTCCCAGATACGCAGTATTTT; CDR3 protein: CASSQDLPDTQYF
D gene: .; CDR3 length: 13; J gene: TRBJ1-5; clone size: .; V gene: TRBV9; CDR3 DNA: TGTGCCAGCAGCTACGGCGGTGATCAGCCCCAGCATTTT; CDR3 protein: CASSYGGDQPQHF
D gene: .; CDR3 length: 15; J gene: TRBJ1-6; clone size: .; V gene: TRBV9; CDR3 DNA: TGTGCCAGCAGCGTAGCTGGAGGGGCAGGTTCACCCCTCCACTTT; CDR3 protein: CASSVAGGAGSPLHF
D gene: .; CDR3 length: 13; J gene: TRBJ1-1; clone size: .; V gene: TRBV19; CDR3 DNA: TGTGCCAGTAGTCCCGATGCCCGGACTGAAGCTTTCTTT; CDR3 protein: CASSPDARTEAFF
D gene: .; CDR3 length: 13; J gene: TRBJ2-5; clone size: once; V gene: TRBV27; CDR3 DNA: TGTGCCAGCAACCCCCTCGGGGAGGAGACCCAGTACTTC; CDR3 protein: CASNPLGEETQYF
D gene: .; CDR3 length: 14; J gene: TRBJ1-6; clone size: .; V gene: TRBV3-1/TRBV3-2; CDR3 DNA: TGTGCCAGCAGCCAAGAGGCAGGGCATTCACCCCTCCACTTT; CDR3 protein: CASSQEAGHSPLHF
D gene: .; CDR3 length: 15; J gene: TRBJ2-1; clone size: .; V gene: TRBV7-6; CDR3 DNA: TGTGCCAGCAGCCCGATTTACGGGGTTTACAATGAGCAGTTCTTC; CDR3 protein: CASSPIYGVYNEQFF
D gene: TRBD1; CDR3 length: 17; J gene: TRBJ1-5; clone size: .; V gene: TRBV10-3; CDR3 DNA: TGTGCCATCAGTGAGTCGTTGGCAGGGGGTACCAATCAGCCCCAGCATTTT; CDR3 protein: CAISESLAGGTNQPQHF
D gene: .; CDR3 length: 16; J gene: TRBJ1-2; clone size: .; V gene: TRBV7-8; CDR3 DNA: TGTGCCAGCAGCTCGCCCGATACAGGGAACCACTATGGCTACACCTTC; CDR3 protein: CASSSPDTGNHYGYTF
D gene: TRBD1; CDR3 length: 13; J gene: TRBJ2-7; clone size: .; V gene: TRBV2; CDR3 DNA: TGTGCCAGCAAGCAGGGGGCGGCCTACGAGCAGTACTTC; CDR3 protein: CASKQGAAYEQYF
D gene: .; CDR3 length: 16; J gene: TRBJ1-2; clone size: .; V gene: TRBV11-3; CDR3 DNA: TGTGCCAGCAGCTCACCAAGCAGAGACGGTAACTATGGCTACACCTTC; CDR3 protein: CASSSPSRDGNYGYTF
D gene: TRBD1; CDR3 length: 13; J gene: TRBJ1-5; clone size: .; V gene: TRBV15; CDR3 DNA: TGTGCCACCAGCAGTCCAGGGGGGGGGCCCCAGCATTTT; CDR3 protein: CATSSPGGGPQHF
D gene: .; CDR3 length: 13; J gene: TRBJ1-2; clone size: .; V gene: TRBV14; CDR3 DNA: TGTGCCAGCAGCCAAGGGGGAACCTATGGCTACACCTTC; CDR3 protein: CASSQGGTYGYTF
D gene: .; CDR3 length: 16; J gene: TRBJ1-3; clone size: .; V gene: TRBV18; CDR3 DNA: TGTGCCAGCTCACCGACGACAACGCGCTCTGGAAACACCATATATTTT; CDR3 protein: CASSPTTTRSGNTIYF
D gene: TRBD1; CDR3 length: 13; J gene: TRBJ1-2; clone size: .; V gene: TRBV30; CDR3 DNA: TGTGCCTGGAGCCTGACAGGGGCCTATGGCTACACCTTC; CDR3 protein: CAWSLTGAYGYTF
D gene: .; CDR3 length: 13; J gene: TRBJ1-5; clone size: few; V gene: TRBV6-1; CDR3 DNA: TGTGCCAGCAGTGAAGGGTATGGTCAGCCCCAGCATTTT; CDR3 protein: CASSEGYGQPQHF
D gene: .; CDR3 length: 15; J gene: TRBJ1-6; clone size: .; V gene: TRBV3-1/TRBV3-2; CDR3 DNA: TGTGCCAGCAGCCAAGATACAGGGTTTCGGACACCCCTCCACTTT; CDR3 protein: CASSQDTGFRTPLHF